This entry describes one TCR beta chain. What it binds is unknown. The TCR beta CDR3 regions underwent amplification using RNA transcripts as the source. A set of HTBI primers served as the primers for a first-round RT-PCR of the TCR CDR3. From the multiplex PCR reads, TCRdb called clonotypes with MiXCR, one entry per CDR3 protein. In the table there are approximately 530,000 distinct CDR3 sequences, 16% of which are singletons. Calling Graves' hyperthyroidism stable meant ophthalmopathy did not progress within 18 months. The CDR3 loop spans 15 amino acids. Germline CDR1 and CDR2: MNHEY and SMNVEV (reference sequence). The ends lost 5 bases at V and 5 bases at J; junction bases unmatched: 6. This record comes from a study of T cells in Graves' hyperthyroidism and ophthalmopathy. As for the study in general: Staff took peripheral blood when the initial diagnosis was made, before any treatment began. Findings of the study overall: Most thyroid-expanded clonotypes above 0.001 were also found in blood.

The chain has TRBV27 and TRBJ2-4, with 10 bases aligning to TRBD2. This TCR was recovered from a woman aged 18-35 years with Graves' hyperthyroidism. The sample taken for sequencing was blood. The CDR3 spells CASSPRLAGENIQYF. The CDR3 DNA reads TGTGCCAGCAGTCCGAGGCTAGCGGGGGAAAACATTCAGTACTTC.